These 24 T cell receptor beta chains came from one sample sequenced in a study of persistence of HIV-infected CD4 T cells. Their antigens are not known. This nonspecific control used anti-CD3/anti-CD28 bead stimulation of CD4+ T cells. Sorting selected CD4+ T cells upregulating both CD40 ligand and CD69. The libraries were made with immunoSEQ version 4 in survey mode. The repertoire was sequenced with immunoSEQ multiplex PCR; TCRdb's copy has only in-frame clones and lacks some. The sample holds around 47,000 clones, 90% to 95% seen once. The source material was CD4+ T cells sorted from PBMCs after approximately 20-hour stimulation, sampled from a patient who received antiretroviral therapy. Receptors originate from an adult man with HIV who was CMV-seropositive.

This clone was detected once. The V call is TRBV28, the J call TRBJ1-4, with 7 bases identical to TRBD1. CDR3 length equals 15 residues. Per germline, CDR1 MDHEN and CDR2 SYDVKM. V lost 6 bases, J lost 8 bases, and 12 bases stayed unmatched. CDR3 sequence: CASSRQGLLKEKLFF. Here the CDR3 DNA reads TGTGCCAGCAGCCGACAGGGCCTACTAAAGGAAAAACTGTTTTTT.

This clone appeared a single time. The chain has TRBV2 and TRBJ1-1; 9 positions match TRBD1. The CDR3 runs 15 residues. The ends lost 6 bases at V and 1 base at J; junction bases unmatched: 6. Germline CDR1 is SNHLY and CDR2 is FYNNEI. This CDR3 is CASSGTGPSNTEAFF. In DNA form, the CDR3 reads TGTGCCAGCAGCGGGACAGGGCCCTCGAACACTGAAGCTTTCTTT.

The rearrangement joins TRBV19 to TRBJ2-6; TRBD1 matches at 8 bases. The CDR3 is 15 amino acids. Trimming at V came to 4 bases and at J to 2 bases, leaving 1 base not matched to a gene. Germline V gene sequence: CDR1 LNHDA, CDR2 SQIVND (reference sequence). DNA for the CDR3: TGTGCCAGTAGTACACAGGGGGCTGGGGCCAACGTCCTGACTTTC. The encoded protein is CASSTQGAGANVLTF.

The V gene is TRBV7-6, the J gene TRBJ2-1, with D possibly TRBD1 on 5 matching bases. In germline, CDR1 is SGHVS, CDR2 FNYEAQ. This CDR3 has 12 residues. Trimming left V 4 bases short and J 4 bases short, with 5 bases between. CDR3 sequence reads: CASSSGYNEQFF. CDR3 DNA sequence: TGTGCCAGCAGCTCAGGGTACAATGAGCAGTTCTTC.

The gene calls are TRBV18 and TRBJ1-1, with D unresolved. Looked up from germline, CDR1 is KGHSH and CDR2 is LQKENI. The CDR3 is 13 residues long. Trimming took off 3 bases at V and 7 bases at J, with 12 bases between the two ends. The chain's CDR3 is CASSPTRVVEAFF. CDR3 DNA: TGTGCCAGCTCACCGACTAGGGTTGTTGAAGCTTTCTTT. Drawing the rest from reference TRBV18 and TRBJ1-1, the complete variable domain is NAGVMQNPRHLVRRRGQEARLRCSPMKGHSHVYWYRQLPEEGLKFMVYLQKENIIDESGMPKERFSAEFPKEGPSILRIQQVVRGDSAAYFCASSPTRVVEAFFGQGTRLTVV.

J is TRBJ2-3 and V is TRBV7-8; 12 bases line up with TRBD2. This CDR3 has 19 amino acids. In germline, CDR1 is SGHVS, CDR2 FQNEAQ. Trimming took 0 bases from V and 4 from J; bases not matched to a gene: 11. The CDR3 nucleotides read TGTGCCAGCAGCTTAGCCCGGCTAGCGGGGGGGCCTGTTGCAGATACGCAGTATTTT. Protein: CASSLARLAGGPVADTQYF.

The chain links TRBV27 to TRBJ1-5, with D possibly being TRBD1 (5 bases). V lost 4 bases, J lost 6 bases, and 13 bases lay in between. The CDR3 sequence is 14 residues long. Germline V gene sequence: CDR1 MNHEY, CDR2 SMNVEV (reference sequence). CDR3 nucleotides: TGTGCCAGCAGTTCAGGGCAGGGAGGTCAGCCCCAGCATTTT. Its translation: CASSSGQGGQPQHF.

This chain uses TRBV28 with TRBJ2-3; D is tentatively TRBD1 or TRBD2 (5 bases each). Trimming removed 11 bases from V and 0 bases from J, with 12 bases in between. Germline-derived CDR1 and CDR2 are MDHEN and SYDVKM. The CDR3 is 13 amino acids. The CDR3 DNA sequence: TGTGCCGCCCGGGGCGGGAGCACAGATACGCAGTATTTT. Its translation: CAARGGSTDTQYF.

V is TRBV11-2 and J is TRBJ2-3, with D possibly matching TRBD1 (5 bases). CDR3 length equals 14 residues. Looked up from germline, CDR1 is SGHAT and CDR2 is FQNNGV. Trimming cost V 8 bases and J 0 bases, with 12 bases left between them. The CDR3 is CASLTGASTDTQYF. CDR3 DNA: TGTGCCAGCCTAACAGGAGCTAGCACAGATACGCAGTATTTT.

CDR3 bases: TGCAGTGCTAGGTTATCGGATACGCAGTATTTT. This translates into CSARLSDTQYF. The chain carries TRBV20-1 and TRBJ2-3; D is ambiguous. Trimming took 3 bases from V and 6 from J, leaving 7 bases between them. CDR1 is DFQATT, CDR2 SNEGSKA, per germline (reference sequence). The length of the CDR3 is 11 residues.

J is TRBJ1-1 and V is TRBV30, with TRBD1 as a possible D gene (6 bases). Germline V CDR1 and CDR2: GTSNPN, SVGIG (reference sequence). CDR3 length equals 13 residues. Deletions cut 1 base from V and 1 base from J, with 7 bases between. The CDR3 sequence is CAWSAQGNTEAFF. In DNA, the CDR3 is TGTGCCTGGAGTGCACAGGGGAACACTGAAGCTTTCTTT.

CDR3 sequence (DNA): TGTGCCAGCAGCCCACAGGGGACGGGCAATCAGCCCCAGCATTTT. This translates into CASSPQGTGNQPQHF. The genes are TRBV6-6 and TRBJ1-5; 7 nucleotides align to TRBD1. J lost 2 bases, V lost 6 bases, and 7 bases had no gene match. Germline loops: CDR1 MNHNY, CDR2 SVGAGI (reference sequence). This CDR3 has 15 amino acids.

The chain combines TRBV7-2 with TRBJ2-2; 12 nucleotides align to TRBD1. Germline CDR1 and CDR2: SGHTA and FQGNSA. The ends lost 3 bases at V and 6 bases at J; junction bases unmatched: 5. The CDR3 totals 16 residues. The CDR3 loop reads CASSFGTGGWAGELFF. The CDR3 DNA reads as TGTGCCAGCAGCTTCGGGACAGGGGGCTGGGCCGGGGAGCTGTTTTTT.

This clone was picked up one time. The gene calls are TRBV21-1 and TRBJ2-7. TRBV21-1 is reported as a pseudogene. The CDR3 contains 15 residues. The CDR3 nucleotides are TGTGCCAGCAGCACTGGGCCGGTGGGGTGGGGCGAGCAGTACTTC. This sequence encodes CASSTGPVGWGEQYF.

The chain has TRBV9 and TRBJ1-1; 8 bases are a match to TRBD1. The V gene end was trimmed by 4 bases and the J gene end by 3 bases; junction bases not matched to a gene: 11. There are 16 residues in the CDR3. Germline loops: CDR1 SGDLS, CDR2 YYNGEE. The chain's CDR3 is CASSPRQGAPYTEAFF. The CDR3 DNA reads TGTGCCAGCAGCCCAAGGCAGGGGGCTCCCTACACTGAAGCTTTCTTT.

In the case of this clone: The germline gene is not matched at one end of the junction; a read error may be the cause. The rearrangement joins TRBV29-1 to TRBJ2-3; TRBD1 matches at 9 bases. Per the germline V gene, CDR1 is SQVTM and CDR2 is ANQGSEA. The CDR3 totals 10 residues. The chain's CDR3 is CSVSWTGVVF. The DNA of the CDR3 is TGCAGCGTTTCCTGGACAGGGGTCGTCTTT.

CDR3 bases: TGTGCCAGCAGTTTATCGCCAGGCGTCAACTATGGCTACACCTTC. It encodes CASSLSPGVNYGYTF. The chain is built from TRBV27 and TRBJ1-2; D is uncertain. V lost 0 bases, J lost 2 bases, and 10 bases lay in between. The germline V gene encodes CDR1 MNHEY and CDR2 SMNVEV (reference sequence). The CDR3 covers 15 residues.

The genes are TRBV7-9 and TRBJ1-4; TRBD1 is a possible D gene (5 bases). Trimming cost V 5 bases and J 3 bases, with 10 bases left between them. Germline CDR1 and CDR2: SEHNR and FQNEAQ (reference sequence). The CDR3 spans 14 residues. CDR3 sequence (DNA): TGTGCCAGCAGCCTCGGGACCCCTAATGAAAAACTGTTTTTT. Its translation: CASSLGTPNEKLFF.

The chain joins TRBV27 to TRBJ2-1; D not certain. CDR3 length: 14 amino acids. Germline CDR1 reads MNHEY; CDR2 reads SMNVEV (reference sequence). Deletions cut 5 bases from V and 0 bases from J, with 8 bases between. CDR3 coding DNA: TGTGCCAGCAGTCCCCTCAGCTCCTACAATGAGCAGTTCTTC. Protein product: CASSPLSSYNEQFF.

V and J are TRBV5-4 and TRBJ1-2, with a possible D match to TRBD1 (5 bases). CDR3 length: 15 amino acids. V was clipped by 1 base and J by 4 bases, with 14 bases between them. CDR1 is SGHNT and CDR2 is YYREEE in the germline V gene (reference sequence). In nucleotides, the CDR3 is TGTGCCAGCAGCTTGTCTGGACACAGCGGCTATGGCTACACCTTC. This gives the protein CASSLSGHSGYGYTF.

The chain recombines TRBV11-2 with TRBJ2-3; TRBD1 matches 8 bases. J lost 0 bases, V lost 1 base, and 3 bases had no gene match. Per the germline V gene, CDR1 is SGHAT and CDR2 is FQNNGV. The CDR3 runs 16 residues. In nucleotides, the CDR3 is TGTGCCAGCAGCTTAGGGACAGGGTATAGCACAGATACGCAGTATTTT. Protein sequence: CASSLGTGYSTDTQYF. Drawing the rest from reference TRBV11-2 and TRBJ2-3, the complete variable domain is EAGVAQSPRYKIIEKRQSVAFWCNPISGHATLYWYQQILGQGPKLLIQFQNNGVVDDSQLPKDRFSAERLKGVDSTLKIQPAKLEDSAVYLCASSLGTGYSTDTQYFGPGTRLTVL.

The chain is built from TRBV6-5 and TRBJ2-7, with 7 nucleotides matching TRBD1. This CDR3 is built from 13 residues. Germline V gene sequence: CDR1 MNHEY, CDR2 SVGAGI. The trim removed 7 bases at V and 4 bases at J, leaving 7 bases unmatched. CDR3 in amino acids: CASTIGTAYEQYF. The CDR3 DNA reads TGTGCCAGCACCATCGGGACAGCTTACGAGCAGTACTTC.

CDR3 region: CASSYSQALGEKLFF. DNA for the CDR3: TGTGCCAGCAGTTACTCGCAAGCTCTCGGTGAAAAACTGTTTTTT. V gene TRBV6-5 combines with J gene TRBJ1-4; D gene ambiguous. Per germline, CDR1 MNHEY and CDR2 SVGAGI. Trimming pared 0 bases from V and 7 bases from J, leaving 12 bases between. This CDR3 is built from 15 residues.

V usage is TRBV19 and J usage is TRBJ1-4; a weak D match, TRBD1 (6 bases). The CDR3 has 19 residues. The germline V gene encodes CDR1 LNHDA and CDR2 SQIVND (reference sequence). V lost 4 bases and J 2 bases, leaving 23 bases between the germline ends. The CDR3: CASSRRGPGSGSTNEKLFF. The CDR3 region has the DNA TGTGCCAGTAGTAGGCGGGGGCCGGGGAGTGGAAGCACTAATGAAAAACTGTTTTTT. The full variable domain, its missing parts supplied by reference TRBV19 and TRBJ1-4, is DGGITQSPKYLFRKEGQNVTLSCEQNLNHDAMYWYRQDPGQGLRLIYYSQIVNDFQKGDIAEGYSVSREKKESFPLTVTSAQKNPTAFYLCASSRRGPGSGSTNEKLFFGSGTQLSVL.